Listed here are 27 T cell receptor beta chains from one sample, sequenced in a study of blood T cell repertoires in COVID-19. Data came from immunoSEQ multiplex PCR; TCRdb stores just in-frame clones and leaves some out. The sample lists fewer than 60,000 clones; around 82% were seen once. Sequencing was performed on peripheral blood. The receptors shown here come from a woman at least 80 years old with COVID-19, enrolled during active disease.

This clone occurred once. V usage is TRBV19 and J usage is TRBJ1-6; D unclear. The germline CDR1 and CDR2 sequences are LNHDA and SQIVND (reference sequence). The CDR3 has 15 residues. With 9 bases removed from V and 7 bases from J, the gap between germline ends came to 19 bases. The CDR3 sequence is CASQGGETLNSPLHF. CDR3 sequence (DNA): TGTGCCAGCCAAGGCGGGGAAACGTTGAATTCACCCCTCCACTTT.

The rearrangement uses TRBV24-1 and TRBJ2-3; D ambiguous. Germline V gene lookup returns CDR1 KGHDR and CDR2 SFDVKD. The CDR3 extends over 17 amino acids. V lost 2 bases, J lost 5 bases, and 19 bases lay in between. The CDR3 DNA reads TGTGCCACCAGTGATTCCAACAGAGACCAGCCAAGAGATACGCAGTATTTT. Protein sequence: CATSDSNRDQPRDTQYF.

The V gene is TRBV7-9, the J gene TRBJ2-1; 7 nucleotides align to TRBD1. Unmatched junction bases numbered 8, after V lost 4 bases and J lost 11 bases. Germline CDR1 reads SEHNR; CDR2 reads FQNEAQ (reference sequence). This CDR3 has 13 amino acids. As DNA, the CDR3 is TGTGCCAGCAGCTCCAACGCACAGGGGAAGCAGTTCTTC. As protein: CASSSNAQGKQFF.

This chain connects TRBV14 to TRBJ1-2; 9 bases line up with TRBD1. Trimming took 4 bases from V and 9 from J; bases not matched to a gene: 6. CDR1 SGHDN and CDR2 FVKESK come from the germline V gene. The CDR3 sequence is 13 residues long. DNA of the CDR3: TGTGCCAGCAGCCTCGGGACAGGGCTCAGCTACACCTTC. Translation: CASSLGTGLSYTF.

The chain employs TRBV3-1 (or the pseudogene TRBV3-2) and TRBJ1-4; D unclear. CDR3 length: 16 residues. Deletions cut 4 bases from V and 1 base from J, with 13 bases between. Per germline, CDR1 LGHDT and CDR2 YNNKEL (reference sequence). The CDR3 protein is CASSPRSGRTNEKLFF. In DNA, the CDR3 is TGTGCCAGCAGCCCACGGTCGGGGAGAACTAATGAAAAACTGTTTTTT.

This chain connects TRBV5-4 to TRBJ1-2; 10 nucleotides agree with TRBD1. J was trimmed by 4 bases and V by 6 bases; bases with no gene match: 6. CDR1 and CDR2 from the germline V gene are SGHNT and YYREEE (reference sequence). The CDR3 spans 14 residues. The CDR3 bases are TGTGCCAGCACTCCGGGACAGGGGACCTATGGCTACACCTTC. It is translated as CASTPGQGTYGYTF.

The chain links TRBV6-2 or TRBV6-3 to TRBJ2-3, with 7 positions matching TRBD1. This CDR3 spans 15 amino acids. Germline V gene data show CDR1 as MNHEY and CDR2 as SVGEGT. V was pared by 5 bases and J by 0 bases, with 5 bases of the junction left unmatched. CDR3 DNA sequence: TGTGCCAGCAGTATCGGACAGGTTAGCACAGATACGCAGTATTTT. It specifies CASSIGQVSTDTQYF.

The CDR3 DNA is TGTGCCTGGAGTGTAAATAGGGGACAGGGTTCCGATGAGCAGTTCTTC. It yields the protein CAWSVNRGQGSDEQFF. The chain employs TRBV30 and TRBJ2-1, with 9 nucleotides matching TRBD1. After removal of 0 bases from V and 8 bases from J, the junction contained 11 bases not matched to a gene. Germline V gives CDR1 GTSNPN, CDR2 SVGIG (reference sequence). The CDR3 is made up of 16 amino acids.

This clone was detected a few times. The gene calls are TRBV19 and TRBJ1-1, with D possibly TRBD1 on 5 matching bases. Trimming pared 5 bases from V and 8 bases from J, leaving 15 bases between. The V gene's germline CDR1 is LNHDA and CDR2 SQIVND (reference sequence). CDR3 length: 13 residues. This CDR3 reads CASSRGPRGEAFF. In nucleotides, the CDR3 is TGTGCCAGTAGTCGGGGACCGCGGGGGGAAGCTTTCTTT.

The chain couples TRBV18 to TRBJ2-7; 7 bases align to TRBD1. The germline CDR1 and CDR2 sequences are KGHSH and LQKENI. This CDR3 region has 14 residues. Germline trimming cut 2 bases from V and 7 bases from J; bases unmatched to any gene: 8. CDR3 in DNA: TGTGCCAGCTCACCATGGGACAGAGGCGAGGAGCAGTACTTC. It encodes CASSPWDRGEEQYF.

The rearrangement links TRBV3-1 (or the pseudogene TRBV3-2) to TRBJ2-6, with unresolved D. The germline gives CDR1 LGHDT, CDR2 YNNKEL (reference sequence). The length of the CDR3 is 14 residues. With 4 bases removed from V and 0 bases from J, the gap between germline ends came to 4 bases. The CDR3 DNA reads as TGTGCCAGCAGCCCCTCCTCTGGGGCCAACGTCCTGACTTTC. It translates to CASSPSSGANVLTF.

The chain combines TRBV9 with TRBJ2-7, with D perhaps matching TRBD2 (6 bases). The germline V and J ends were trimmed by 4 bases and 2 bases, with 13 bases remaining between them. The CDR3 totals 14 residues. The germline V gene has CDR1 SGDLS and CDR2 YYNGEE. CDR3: CASSSGTAAYEQYF. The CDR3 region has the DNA TGTGCCAGCAGCTCAGGGACTGCTGCCTACGAGCAGTACTTC. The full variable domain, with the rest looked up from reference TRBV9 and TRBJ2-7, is DSGVTQTPKHLITATGQRVTLRCSPRSGDLSVYWYQQSLDQGLQFLIQYYNGEERAKGNILERFSAQQFPDLHSELNLSSLELGDSALYFCASSSGTAAYEQYFGPGTRLTVT.

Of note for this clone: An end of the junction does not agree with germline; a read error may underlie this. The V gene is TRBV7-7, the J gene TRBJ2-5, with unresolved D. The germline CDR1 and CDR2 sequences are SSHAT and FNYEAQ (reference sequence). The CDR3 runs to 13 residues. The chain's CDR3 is CASSPDGQETQYF. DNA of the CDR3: TGTGCTAGCAGCCCCGATGGCCAGGAGACCCAGTACTTC.

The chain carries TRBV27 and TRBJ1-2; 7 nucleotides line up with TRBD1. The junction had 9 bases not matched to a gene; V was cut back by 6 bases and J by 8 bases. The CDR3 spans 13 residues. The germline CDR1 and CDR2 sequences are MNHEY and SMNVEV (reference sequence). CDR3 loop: CASSHRTGPGYTF. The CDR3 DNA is TGTGCCAGCAGCCACAGGACAGGCCCCGGCTACACCTTC.

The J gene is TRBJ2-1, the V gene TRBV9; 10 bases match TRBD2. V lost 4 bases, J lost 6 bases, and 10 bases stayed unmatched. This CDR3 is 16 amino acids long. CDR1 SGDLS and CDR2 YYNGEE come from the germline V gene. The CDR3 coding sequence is TGTGCCAGCAGCACTGGGGAGGCTAGCGGGGGCAATGAGCAGTTCTTC. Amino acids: CASSTGEASGGNEQFF.

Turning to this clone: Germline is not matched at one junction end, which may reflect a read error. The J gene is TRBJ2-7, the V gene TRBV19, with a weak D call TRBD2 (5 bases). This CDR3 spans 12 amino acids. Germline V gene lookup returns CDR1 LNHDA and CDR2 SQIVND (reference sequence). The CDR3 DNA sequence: TGCCTCCGTGCTAGCCGGACCTACGAGCAGTACTTC. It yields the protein CLRASRTYEQYF.

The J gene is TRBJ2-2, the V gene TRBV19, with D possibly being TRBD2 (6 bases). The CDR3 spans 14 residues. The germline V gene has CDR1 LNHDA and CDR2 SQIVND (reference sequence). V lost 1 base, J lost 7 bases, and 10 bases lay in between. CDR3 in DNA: TGTGCCAGTAGTATAGCCACGGACTACGGGGAGCTGTTTTTT. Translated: CASSIATDYGELFF. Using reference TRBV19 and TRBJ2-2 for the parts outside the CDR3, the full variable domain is DGGITQSPKYLFRKEGQNVTLSCEQNLNHDAMYWYRQDPGQGLRLIYYSQIVNDFQKGDIAEGYSVSREKKESFPLTVTSAQKNPTAFYLCASSIATDYGELFFGEGSRLTVL.

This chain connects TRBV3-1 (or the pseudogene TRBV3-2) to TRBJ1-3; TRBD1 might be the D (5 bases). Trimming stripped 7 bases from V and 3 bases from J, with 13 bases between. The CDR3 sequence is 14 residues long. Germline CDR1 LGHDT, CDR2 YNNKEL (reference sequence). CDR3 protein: CASMGTGGGNTIYF. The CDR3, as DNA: TGTGCCAGCATGGGTACGGGGGGTGGAAACACCATATATTTT.

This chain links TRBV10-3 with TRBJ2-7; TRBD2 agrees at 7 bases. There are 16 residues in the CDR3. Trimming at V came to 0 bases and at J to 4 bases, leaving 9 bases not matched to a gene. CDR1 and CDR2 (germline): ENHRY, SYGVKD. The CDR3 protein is CAISESGGGVVYEQYF. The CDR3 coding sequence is TGTGCCATCAGTGAGTCTGGGGGGGGTGTAGTATACGAGCAGTACTTC.

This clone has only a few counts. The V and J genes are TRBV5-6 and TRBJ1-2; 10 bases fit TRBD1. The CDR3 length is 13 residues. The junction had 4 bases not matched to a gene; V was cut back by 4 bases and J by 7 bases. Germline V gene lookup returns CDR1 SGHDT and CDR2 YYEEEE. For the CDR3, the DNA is TGTGCCAGCAGCCCGGGGGACAGGGGTGGCTACACCTTC. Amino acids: CASSPGDRGGYTF.

CDR3: CASSLLGFRADTQYF. CDR3 in DNA: TGCGCCAGCAGCTTGCTGGGTTTCAGGGCAGATACGCAGTATTTT. The chain has TRBV5-1 and TRBJ2-3; weak D call: TRBD1 (5 bases). V shed 1 base and J shed 4 bases, with 13 bases lying between them. The CDR3 spans 15 residues. Germline V CDR1 and CDR2: SGHRS, YFSETQ.

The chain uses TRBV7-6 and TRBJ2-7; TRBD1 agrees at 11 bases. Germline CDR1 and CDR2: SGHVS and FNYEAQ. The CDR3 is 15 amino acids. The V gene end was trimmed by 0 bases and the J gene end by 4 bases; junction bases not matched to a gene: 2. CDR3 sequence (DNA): TGTGCCAGCAGCTTAGCCGGGACAGGGGGGTACGAGCAGTACTTC. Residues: CASSLAGTGGYEQYF.

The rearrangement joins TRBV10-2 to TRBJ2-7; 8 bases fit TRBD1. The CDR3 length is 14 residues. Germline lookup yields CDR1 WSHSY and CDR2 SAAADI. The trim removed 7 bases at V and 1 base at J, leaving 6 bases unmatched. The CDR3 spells CASMGQAYSYEQYF. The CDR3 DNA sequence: TGCGCCAGCATGGGACAGGCCTATTCCTACGAGCAGTACTTC.

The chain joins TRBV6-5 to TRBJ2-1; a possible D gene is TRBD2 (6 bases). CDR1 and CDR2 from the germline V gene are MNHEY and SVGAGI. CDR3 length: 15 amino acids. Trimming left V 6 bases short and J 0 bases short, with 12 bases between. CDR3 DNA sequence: TGTGCCAGCAGAACGACCGGGAGCTCCTACAATGAGCAGTTCTTC. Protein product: CASRTTGSSYNEQFF.

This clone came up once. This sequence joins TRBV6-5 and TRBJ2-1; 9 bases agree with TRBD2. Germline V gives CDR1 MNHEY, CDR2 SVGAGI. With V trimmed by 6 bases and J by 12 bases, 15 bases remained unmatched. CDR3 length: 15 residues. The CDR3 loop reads CASSSSGGAGGRQFF. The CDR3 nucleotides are TGTGCCAGCAGCTCATCAGGGGGAGCGGGGGGAAGGCAGTTCTTC.

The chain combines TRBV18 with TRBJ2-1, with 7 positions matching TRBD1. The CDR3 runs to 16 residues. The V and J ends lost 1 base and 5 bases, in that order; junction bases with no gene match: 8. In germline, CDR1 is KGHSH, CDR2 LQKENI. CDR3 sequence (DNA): TGTGCCAGCTCACCACTGAGGACAGGAGTTAACAATGAGCAGTTCTTC. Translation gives CASSPLRTGVNNEQFF.

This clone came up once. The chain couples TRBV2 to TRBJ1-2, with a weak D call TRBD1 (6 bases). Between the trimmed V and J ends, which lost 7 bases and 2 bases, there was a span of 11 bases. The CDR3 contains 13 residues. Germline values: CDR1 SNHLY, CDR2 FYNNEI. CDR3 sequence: CASKQGSNYGYTF. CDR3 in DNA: TGTGCCAGCAAACAGGGATCGAACTATGGCTACACCTTC.